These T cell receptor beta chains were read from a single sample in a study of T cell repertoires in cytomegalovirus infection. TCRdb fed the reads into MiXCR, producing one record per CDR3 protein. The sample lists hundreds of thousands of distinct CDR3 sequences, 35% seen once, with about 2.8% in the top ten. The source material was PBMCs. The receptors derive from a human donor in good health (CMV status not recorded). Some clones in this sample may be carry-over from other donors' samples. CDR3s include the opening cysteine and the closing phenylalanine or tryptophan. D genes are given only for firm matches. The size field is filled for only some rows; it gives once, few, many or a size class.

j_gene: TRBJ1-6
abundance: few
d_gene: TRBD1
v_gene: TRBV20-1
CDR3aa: CSARSGQGHSPLHF
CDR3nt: TGCAGTGCTAGGTCGGGACAGGGTCATTCACCCCTCCACTTT

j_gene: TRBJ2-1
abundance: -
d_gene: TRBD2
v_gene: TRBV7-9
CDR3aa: CASSSGGYEQFF
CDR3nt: TGTGCCAGCAGCTCCGGGGGGTATGAGCAGTTCTTC

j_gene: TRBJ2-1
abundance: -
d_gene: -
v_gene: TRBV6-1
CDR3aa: CASSEFEGSYNEQFF
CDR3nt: TGTGCCAGCAGTGAATTTGAGGGGAGCTACAATGAGCAGTTCTTC

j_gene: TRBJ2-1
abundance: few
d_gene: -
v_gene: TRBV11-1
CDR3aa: CASSLVREPYNEQFF
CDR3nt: TGTGCCAGCAGCTTAGTGAGGGAACCCTACAATGAGCAGTTCTTC

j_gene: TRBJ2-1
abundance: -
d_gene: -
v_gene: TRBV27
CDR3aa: CASLGGYEQFF
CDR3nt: TGTGCCAGCCTTGGGGGCTATGAGCAGTTCTTC

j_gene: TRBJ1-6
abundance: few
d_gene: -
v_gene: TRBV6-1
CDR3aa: CASSEAVDSPLHF
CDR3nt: TGTGCCAGCAGTGAAGCAGTGGATTCACCCCTCCACTTT

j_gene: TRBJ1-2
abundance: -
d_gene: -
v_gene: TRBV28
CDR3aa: CASLGGYGYTF
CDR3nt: TGTGCCAGCCTAGGGGGATATGGCTACACCTTC

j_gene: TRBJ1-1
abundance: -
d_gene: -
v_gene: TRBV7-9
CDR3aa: CASSFPRDTNTEAFF
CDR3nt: TGTGCCAGCAGCTTTCCCCGGGACACTAACACTGAAGCTTTCTTT

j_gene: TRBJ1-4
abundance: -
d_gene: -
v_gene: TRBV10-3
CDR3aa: CAISEFPTNEKLFF
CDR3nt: TGTGCCATCAGTGAGTTTCCTACTAATGAAAAACTGTTTTTT

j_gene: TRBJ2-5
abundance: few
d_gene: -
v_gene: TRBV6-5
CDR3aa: CASSYTRGSEEETQYF
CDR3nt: TGTGCCAGCAGTTACACAAGGGGGAGCGAGGAGGAGACCCAGTACTTC

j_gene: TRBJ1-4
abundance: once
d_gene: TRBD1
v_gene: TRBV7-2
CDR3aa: CASSSGQGNIEKLFF
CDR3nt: TGTGCCAGCAGCTCGGGACAGGGTAATATTGAAAAACTGTTTTTT

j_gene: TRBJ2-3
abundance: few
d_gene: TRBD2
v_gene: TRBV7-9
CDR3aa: CASSSPGVLAARTDTQYF
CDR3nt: TGTGCCAGCAGCTCGCCGGGTGTACTAGCGGCCCGCACAGATACGCAGTATTTT

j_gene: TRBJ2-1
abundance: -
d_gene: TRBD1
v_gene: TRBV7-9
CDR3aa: CASSLARGDRAYNEQFF
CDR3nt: TGTGCCAGCAGCTTAGCGCGAGGAGACAGGGCCTACAATGAGCAGTTCTTC

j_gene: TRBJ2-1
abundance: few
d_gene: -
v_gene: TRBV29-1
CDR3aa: CSVEGQRLTYNEQFF
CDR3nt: TGCAGCGTTGAAGGACAGCGTTTAACCTACAATGAGCAGTTCTTC

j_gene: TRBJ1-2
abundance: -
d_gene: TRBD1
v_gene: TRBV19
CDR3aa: CASSMKGAFGYTF
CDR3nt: TGTGCCAGTAGTATGAAGGGGGCCTTTGGCTACACCTTC

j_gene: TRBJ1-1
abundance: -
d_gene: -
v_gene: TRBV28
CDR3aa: CASRSQPFKSMNTEAFF
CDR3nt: TGTGCCAGCAGGTCACAACCATTCAAGTCTATGAACACTGAAGCTTTCTTT

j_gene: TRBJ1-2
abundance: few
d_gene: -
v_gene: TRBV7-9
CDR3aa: CASSLRWDNGYTF
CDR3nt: TGTGCCAGCAGCTTAAGGTGGGACAATGGCTACACCTTC

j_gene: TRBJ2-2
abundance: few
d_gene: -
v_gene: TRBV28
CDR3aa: CASSLRTENTGELFF
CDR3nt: TGTGCCAGCAGTTTGAGGACTGAGAACACCGGTGAGCTGTTTTTT

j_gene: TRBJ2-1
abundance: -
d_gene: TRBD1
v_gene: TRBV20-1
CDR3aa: CSASETGDMYEQFF
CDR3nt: TGCAGTGCCAGCGAGACAGGGGACATGTATGAGCAGTTCTTC

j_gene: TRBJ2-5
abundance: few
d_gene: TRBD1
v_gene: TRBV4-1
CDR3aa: CASSQESGTVGRSDQYF
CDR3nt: TGCGCCAGCAGCCAAGAAAGTGGGACAGTCGGAAGAAGTGACCAGTACTTC

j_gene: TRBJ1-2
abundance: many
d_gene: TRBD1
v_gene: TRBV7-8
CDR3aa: CASSLGDRASYGYTF
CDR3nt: TGTGCCAGCAGCTTAGGAGACAGGGCGAGCTATGGCTACACCTTC

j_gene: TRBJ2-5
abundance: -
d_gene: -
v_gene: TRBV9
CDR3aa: CASSPKAEETQYF
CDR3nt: TGTGCCAGCAGCCCAAAAGCCGAAGAGACCCAGTACTTC

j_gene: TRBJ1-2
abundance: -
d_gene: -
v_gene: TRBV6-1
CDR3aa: CASSPSPTASYGYTF
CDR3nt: TGTGCCAGCAGTCCCAGCCCGACAGCCAGCTATGGCTACACCTTC

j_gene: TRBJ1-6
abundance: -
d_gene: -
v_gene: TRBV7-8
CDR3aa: CASSRGQFNSPLHF
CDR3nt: TGTGCCAGCAGCCGTGGACAGTTCAATTCACCCCTCCACTTT

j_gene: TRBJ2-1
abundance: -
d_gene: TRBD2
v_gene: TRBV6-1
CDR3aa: CASRVSGIFF
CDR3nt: TGTGCCAGCAGAGTTAGCGGGATATTTTTC

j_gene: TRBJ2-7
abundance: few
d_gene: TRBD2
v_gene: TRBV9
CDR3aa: CASSATSGGTGDEQYF
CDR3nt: TGTGCCAGCAGCGCCACTAGCGGGGGGACAGGGGACGAGCAGTACTTC

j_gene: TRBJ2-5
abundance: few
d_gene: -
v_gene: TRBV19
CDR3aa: CASSIYDSQETQYF
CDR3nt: TGTGCCAGTAGTATATACGACAGCCAAGAGACCCAGTACTTC

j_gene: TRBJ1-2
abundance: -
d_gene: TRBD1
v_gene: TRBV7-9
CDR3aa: CASSLGGQGAVYGYTF
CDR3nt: TGTGCCAGCAGCTTAGGTGGACAGGGGGCCGTCTATGGCTACACCTTC

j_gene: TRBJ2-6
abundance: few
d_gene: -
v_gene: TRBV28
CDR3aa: CASREQTGSGANVLTF
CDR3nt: TGTGCCAGCAGGGAACAAACGGGCTCTGGGGCCAACGTCCTGACTTTC

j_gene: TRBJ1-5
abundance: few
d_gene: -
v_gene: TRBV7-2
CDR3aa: CASSLERSGRIQPQHF
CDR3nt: TGTGCCAGCAGCTTAGAAAGGTCTGGCAGGATCCAGCCCCAGCATTTT

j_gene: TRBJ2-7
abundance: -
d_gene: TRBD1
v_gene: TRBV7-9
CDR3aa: CASSSIARGHRGEQYF
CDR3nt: TGTGCCAGCAGCTCCATTGCCAGGGGGCATAGAGGCGAGCAGTACTTC

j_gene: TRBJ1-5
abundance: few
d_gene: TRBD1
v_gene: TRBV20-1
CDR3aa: CSARVHRGALNQPQHF
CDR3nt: TGCAGTGCTAGGGTACACAGGGGAGCTCTTAATCAGCCCCAGCATTTT

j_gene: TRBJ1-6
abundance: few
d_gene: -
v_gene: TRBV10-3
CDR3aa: CAISEANRASPLHF
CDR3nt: TGTGCCATCAGTGAGGCGAATAGGGCTTCACCCCTCCACTTT

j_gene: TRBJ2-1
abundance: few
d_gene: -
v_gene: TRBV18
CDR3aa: CASSPLTDEQFF
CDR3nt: TGTGCCAGCTCACCCCTCACGGATGAGCAGTTCTTC

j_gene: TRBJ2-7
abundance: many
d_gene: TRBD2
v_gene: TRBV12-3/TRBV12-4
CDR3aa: CASRLAGERREQYF
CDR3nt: TGTGCCAGCAGGCTAGCGGGAGAGAGACGTGAGCAGTACTTC

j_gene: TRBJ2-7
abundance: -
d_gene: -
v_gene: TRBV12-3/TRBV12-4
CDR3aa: CASSKRQYEQYF
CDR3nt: TGTGCCAGCAGCAAAAGACAGTACGAGCAGTACTTC

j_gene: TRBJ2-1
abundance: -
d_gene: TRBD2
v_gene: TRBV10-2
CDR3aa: CASSESGGGYNEQFF
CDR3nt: TGCGCCAGCAGTGAGTCTGGCGGGGGGTACAATGAGCAGTTCTTC

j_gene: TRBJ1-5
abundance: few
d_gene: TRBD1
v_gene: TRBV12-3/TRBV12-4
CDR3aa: CASSLTGGYQPQHF
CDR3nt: TGTGCCAGCAGTTTGACAGGGGGCTATCAGCCCCAGCATTTT

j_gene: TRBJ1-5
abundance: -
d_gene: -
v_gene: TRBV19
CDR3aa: CASSIRDNQPQHF
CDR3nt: TGTGCCAGTAGTATCAGAGACAATCAGCCCCAGCATTTT

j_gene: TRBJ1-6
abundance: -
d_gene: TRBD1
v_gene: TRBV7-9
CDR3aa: CASSPHTTGKGSYNSPLHF
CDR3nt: TGTGCCAGCAGCCCACATACGACAGGGAAAGGCTCCTATAATTCACCCCTCCACTTT

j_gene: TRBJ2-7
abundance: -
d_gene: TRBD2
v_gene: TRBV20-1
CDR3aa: CSASLAGVPNEQYF
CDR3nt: TGCAGTGCTAGTCTAGCGGGAGTACCCAACGAGCAGTACTTC

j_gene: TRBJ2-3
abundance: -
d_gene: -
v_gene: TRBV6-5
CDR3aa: CASGLGRAQYF
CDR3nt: TGTGCCAGCGGTTTAGGGCGGGCGCAGTATTTT

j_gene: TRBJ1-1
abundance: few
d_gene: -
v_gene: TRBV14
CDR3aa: CASSQDRPGRQNTEAFF
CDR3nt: TGTGCCAGCAGCCAAGATCGTCCGGGGAGACAGAACACTGAAGCTTTCTTT

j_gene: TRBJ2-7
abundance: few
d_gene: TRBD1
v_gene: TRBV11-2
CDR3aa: CASRWTGDPFYEQYF
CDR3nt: TGTGCCAGCAGGTGGACAGGGGACCCCTTTTACGAGCAGTACTTC

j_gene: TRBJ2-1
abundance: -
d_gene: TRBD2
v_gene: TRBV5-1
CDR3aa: CASSFRTSGGSNEQFF
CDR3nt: TGCGCCAGCAGCTTCCGGACTAGCGGGGGTTCCAATGAGCAGTTCTTC

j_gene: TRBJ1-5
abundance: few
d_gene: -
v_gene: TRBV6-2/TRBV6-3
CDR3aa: CASSYFRDVGQPQHF
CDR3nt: TGTGCCAGCAGTTATTTCAGGGACGTGGGTCAGCCCCAGCATTTT

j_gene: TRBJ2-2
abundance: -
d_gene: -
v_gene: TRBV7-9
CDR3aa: CASSRSGELFF
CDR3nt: TGTGCCAGCAGCCGATCCGGGGAGCTGTTTTTT

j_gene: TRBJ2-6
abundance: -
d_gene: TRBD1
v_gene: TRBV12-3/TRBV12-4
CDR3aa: CASSLWAGTGGHSGANVLTF
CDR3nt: TGTGCCAGCAGTTTATGGGCGGGGACAGGGGGCCATTCTGGGGCCAACGTCCTGACTTTC